This T cell receptor beta chain was identified during a study of cytomegalovirus exposure and HLA in healthy donors. The germline V gene encodes CDR1 SNHLY and CDR2 FYNNEI. The CDR3 totals 15 residues. The V and J ends lost 3 bases and 0 bases, in that order; junction bases with no gene match: 3. Study results and limitations: A few CMV-associated chains were confirmed in vitro to be specific for CMV antigens.

13 Jbeta primers and 60 Vbeta primers were used for the PCR. The table came from immunoSEQ multiplex PCR; TCRdb's copy has only in-frame clones and leaves some out. The sample contains 110,000 to 150,000 clones, more than 75% of which appear only once. As concerns this clone: Its antigen is not known.

This TCR was recovered from a female donor in good health and CMV-seronegative. Sequencing input: PBMCs. The chain joins TRBV2 to TRBJ2-3, with 7 nucleotides matching TRBD1. CDR3 sequence reads: CASSDPQGSTDTQYF. The DNA of the CDR3 is TGTGCCAGCAGTGATCCACAGGGGAGCACAGATACGCAGTATTTT.